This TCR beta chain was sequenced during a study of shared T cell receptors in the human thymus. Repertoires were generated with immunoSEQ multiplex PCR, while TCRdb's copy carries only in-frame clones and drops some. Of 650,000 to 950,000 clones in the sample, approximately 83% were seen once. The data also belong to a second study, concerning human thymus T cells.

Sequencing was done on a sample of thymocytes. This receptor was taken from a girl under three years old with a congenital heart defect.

CDR3 sequence reads: CASSSQPGTGVTEAFF. The CDR3 DNA reads TGTGCCAGCAGTTCACAACCCGGGACAGGGGTCACTGAAGCTTTCTTT. The chain recombines TRBV6-4 with TRBJ1-1, with 10 bases matching TRBD1. The V gene end was trimmed by 5 bases and the J gene end by 4 bases; junction bases not matched to a gene: 10. Germline V gene data show CDR1 as MRHNA and CDR2 as SNTAGT. This CDR3 comprises 16 residues.